This TCR beta chain was recorded in a study of T cells in localized non-small cell lung cancer. Worth noting for this clone: The antigen is unknown.

The study's findings and limits: Investigators sequenced only a single tumor region, leaving heterogeneity possible.

Using immunoSEQ multiplex PCR, the repertoire was profiled, and TCRdb retains in-frame clones only, with some absent. Among about 59,000 clones, around 90% were seen once, and the ten largest hold under 2.5%. The V gene end was trimmed by 3 bases and the J gene end by 0 bases; junction bases not matched to a gene: 4. The CDR3 consists of 15 residues. CDR1 and CDR2 from the germline V gene are MDHEN and SYDVKM. This TCR was recovered from a woman aged 35-75 years with stage I lung adenocarcinoma. The sequenced sample was peripheral blood, obtained before any cancer treatment. The chain uses TRBV28 and TRBJ1-1; 7 nucleotides match TRBD1. The CDR3 coding sequence is TGTGCCAGCAGTTTGGGGACAGTCATGAACACTGAAGCTTTCTTT. Encoded protein: CASSLGTVMNTEAFF. The full variable domain, in which reference TRBV28 and TRBJ1-1 provide the parts outside the CDR3, is DVKVTQSSRYLVKRTGEKVFLECVQDMDHENMFWYRQDPGLGLRLIYFSYDVKMKEKGDIPEGYSVSREKKERFSLILESASTNQTSMYLCASSLGTVMNTEAFFGQGTRLTVV.